These 14 T cell receptor beta chains share one sample of origin, sequenced in a study of T cell responses to AZD1222 COVID-19 vaccine (dated by TCRdb to the early 2020s). The method was the immunoSEQ multiplex PCR assay. The clones in this table, taken by TCRdb from immuneACCESS, are in-frame only. Not every clone is retained; where verified, under half of the shortfall comes from an unresolved V gene, and the cause of the rest is unknown. Across this sample there are some 89,000 clones, with roughly 90% seen only once. The ten most abundant clones make up about 2.9% of the sample. What the time point label conveys for this sample: baseline before first vaccination. Sequences were derived from peripheral blood, sampled on day 0 of AZD1222 vaccination. The source is an adult in good health.

V and J are TRBV16 and TRBJ1-1, with TRBD1 matching over 7 bases. The CDR3 loop spans 15 amino acids. In germline, CDR1 is KGHSY, CDR2 FQNENV. V dropped 0 bases and J dropped 8; count of bases not matched to a gene: 9. The CDR3 loop is CASSQSVRTGEEAFF. CDR3 nucleotide sequence: TGTGCCAGCAGCCAATCTGTCCGAACAGGGGAAGAAGCTTTCTTT.

The J gene is TRBJ2-2, the V gene TRBV3-1 (or the pseudogene TRBV3-2); the match to TRBD2 covers 10 bases. The V gene end was trimmed by 7 bases and the J gene end by 4 bases; junction bases not matched to a gene: 9. The length of the CDR3 is 16 residues. Germline loops: CDR1 LGHDT, CDR2 YNNKEL (reference sequence). The DNA of the CDR3 is TGTGCCAGCACCCCACTAGCGGGAACCACCACCGGGGAGCTGTTTTTT. Its protein product is CASTPLAGTTTGELFF.

This clone appeared once. The J gene is TRBJ1-2, the V gene TRBV29-1; 8 nucleotides align to TRBD1. The CDR3 length is 13 residues. The germline V gene has CDR1 SQVTM and CDR2 ANQGSEA. V shed 3 bases, J shed 6 bases, and the junction held 6 bases outside the gene matches. CDR3 DNA sequence: TGCAGCGTTGACAGGGGGCTCGATGATGGCTACACCTTC. Translated: CSVDRGLDDGYTF.

This clone was found once. V usage is TRBV5-4 and J usage is TRBJ2-1; possible D gene TRBD2, 6 bases. V gave up 1 base and J gave up 7 bases, with 15 bases separating them. Germline values: CDR1 SGHNT, CDR2 YYREEE (reference sequence). The CDR3 contains 15 residues. The CDR3, as DNA: TGTGCCAGCAGCTTGCCGGGAGAAGGTTGGAATGAGCAGTTCTTC. Protein: CASSLPGEGWNEQFF.

The chain has TRBV2 and TRBJ2-3; D not certain. Trimming removed 8 bases at V and 2 bases at J, with 20 bases between. Germline CDR1 and CDR2: SNHLY and FYNNEI. CDR3 length: 16 amino acids. DNA for the CDR3: TGTGCCAGCGGCCAGCCGACGGGCCAACTCACAGATACGCAGTATTTT. The encoded protein is CASGQPTGQLTDTQYF.

The chain employs TRBV19 and TRBJ1-1, with 7 bases matching TRBD1. The CDR3 sequence is 14 residues long. The V segment lost 3 bases and the J segment 3 bases; nucleotides outside the gene matches: 4. Germline assignment: CDR1 LNHDA and CDR2 SQIVND (reference sequence). The DNA for the CDR3 is TGTGCCAGTAGTATCCCCAGGGGGGACACTGAAGCTTTCTTT. Translating it yields CASSIPRGDTEAFF.

The chain employs TRBV7-9 and TRBJ2-7; no reliable D call. V dropped 2 bases and J dropped 7 bases, with 12 bases sitting between them. Germline CDR1 is SEHNR and CDR2 is FQNEAQ (reference sequence). This CDR3 spans 13 amino acids. CDR3 DNA: TGTGCCAGCAGCTTAACGGTAGGGAAGGAGCAGTACTTC. It codes for CASSLTVGKEQYF.

The chain recombines TRBV7-3 with TRBJ2-1, with D possibly being TRBD1 or TRBD2 (5 bases each). The CDR3 totals 15 residues. V was clipped by 2 bases and J by 9 bases, with 17 bases between them. Looked up from germline, CDR1 is SGHTA and CDR2 is FQGTGA. The CDR3 protein is CASSLVRGSRGEQFF. CDR3 in DNA: TGTGCCAGCAGCTTAGTTCGGGGATCGAGGGGTGAGCAGTTCTTC.

The chain employs TRBV5-1 and TRBJ2-7; D remains unclear. This CDR3 is built from 14 residues. V lost 0 bases and J lost 0, with 7 bases in between. Germline CDR1 SGHRS, CDR2 YFSETQ. As DNA, the CDR3 is TGCGCCAGCAGCTTGGAGCAAAGCTCCTACGAGCAGTACTTC. Translation gives CASSLEQSSYEQYF.

The gene calls are TRBV19 and TRBJ2-7; TRBD1 matches at 9 bases. CDR1 is LNHDA and CDR2 is SQIVND in the germline V gene (reference sequence). This CDR3 is 14 amino acids long. V lost 5 bases and J lost 2; bases outside the gene matches: 4. CDR3 sequence reads: CASSVGQGPYEQYF. For the CDR3, the DNA is TGTGCCAGTAGTGTCGGACAGGGGCCCTACGAGCAGTACTTC.

The chain uses TRBV14 and TRBJ2-7; D gene unclear. Germline-derived CDR1 and CDR2 are SGHDN and FVKESK. The length of the CDR3 is 11 residues. Trimming pared 3 bases from V and 4 bases from J, leaving 4 bases between. The CDR3 coding sequence is TGTGCCAGCAGCCAGTGGTACGAGCAGTACTTC. Its protein is CASSQWYEQYF.

V is TRBV5-5 and J is TRBJ2-7; possibly TRBD2 for D (5 bases). This CDR3 contains 15 residues. V shed 0 bases and J shed 1 base, with 11 bases lying between them. The germline CDR1 and CDR2 sequences are SGHKS and YYEKEE (reference sequence). CDR3 nucleotides: TGTGCCAGCAGCTTGGGAGCAGCGGTTTCCTACGAGCAGTACTTC. Its protein product is CASSLGAAVSYEQYF.

The chain is built from TRBV3-1 (or the pseudogene TRBV3-2) and TRBJ2-2; D unresolved. CDR1 LGHDT and CDR2 YNNKEL come from the germline V gene (reference sequence). V was pared by 2 bases and J by 4 bases, with 2 bases between. The CDR3 length is 12 residues. CDR3 DNA sequence: TGTGCCAGCAGCCAATCCACCGGGGAGCTGTTTTTT. Its translation is CASSQSTGELFF.

The rearrangement uses TRBV6-5 and TRBJ1-5; D remains ambiguous. This CDR3 has 13 amino acids. Germline assignment: CDR1 MNHEY and CDR2 SVGAGI. V was trimmed by 5 bases and J by 3 bases, leaving 8 bases between them. CDR3: CASSPGANQPQHF. In DNA, the CDR3 is TGTGCCAGCAGTCCGGGAGCCAATCAGCCCCAGCATTTT.